This is a list of T cell receptor beta chains from one sample in a study of T-cell memory formation after mild COVID-19. TCRdb used MiXCR to reprocess the 5' RACE reads, holding one entry per CDR3 protein. The table includes about 350,000 distinct CDR3 sequences, roughly 13% detected once. Sequences were obtained from PBMCs or a T cell subset sorted from them (not recorded which). The receptors here all came from a man younger than 30 who had mild COVID-19 (a few samples of this study predate the infection). Cell type and time point are not known. Each CDR3 is given with its conserved first and last residue. A D gene is named only where the DNA matches it firmly. Rows give clone size only sometimes, using once, few, many, or a class for an expanded clone.

len	v_gene	abundance	d_gene	j_gene	CDR3nt	CDR3aa
14	TRBV10-3	many	.	TRBJ1-5	TGTGCCATCAGTGCTCAGTCGAGTTATCAGCCCCAGCATTTT	CAISAQSSYQPQHF
14	TRBV12-5	.	TRBD2	TRBJ2-1	TGTGCTAGTGGGTCTAGCGGGGGCTACAATGAGCAGTTCTTC	CASGSSGGYNEQFF
14	TRBV5-1	few	.	TRBJ1-3	TGCGCCAGCAGCTTGGGGGTTGCTGGAAACACCATATATTTT	CASSLGVAGNTIYF
14	TRBV18	.	.	TRBJ1-2	TGTGCCAGCTCACCGTCCAGACCAGCAGGTGGCTACACCTTC	CASSPSRPAGGYTF
18	TRBV18	few	TRBD1	TRBJ1-5	TGTGCCAGCTCACCACCCAATCCGGGACAGGGGGGCAATCAGCCCCAGCATTTT	CASSPPNPGQGGNQPQHF
16	TRBV4-3	.	.	TRBJ2-1	TGCGCCAGCAGCCAAGAAGGGAGGGGGCGGCGGAATGAGCAGTTCTTC	CASSQEGRGRRNEQFF
15	TRBV6-6	many	.	TRBJ1-2	TGTGCCAGCAGAGCCCCTGGGGGGCGGGTCGATGGCTACACCTTC	CASRAPGGRVDGYTF
16	TRBV18	few	.	TRBJ1-1	TGTGCCAGCTCACCCCTCCGCGGGGGTACGTGGACTGAAGCTTTCTTT	CASSPLRGGTWTEAFF
17	TRBV9	few	TRBD1	TRBJ2-2	TGTGCCAGCAGCGTGTGGGACAGGGATGGCGGCACCGGGGAGCTGTTTTTT	CASSVWDRDGGTGELFF
14	TRBV7-3	.	.	TRBJ1-1	TGTGCAAGCAGCCCCGGACAGATGAACACTGAAGCTTTCTTT	CASSPGQMNTEAFF
13	TRBV7-9	few	.	TRBJ2-6	TGTGCCAGCTATGCGTCTGGGGCCAACGTCCTGACTTTC	CASYASGANVLTF
15	TRBV5-1	.	.	TRBJ1-2	TGCGCCAGCAGCTTGGATGGACCCCCTAACTATGGCTACACCTTC	CASSLDGPPNYGYTF
16	TRBV11-2	few	TRBD2	TRBJ2-5	TGTGCCAGCAGCTCCCGACTAGTAGCGGGGGAAGAGACCCAGTACTTC	CASSSRLVAGEETQYF
14	TRBV5-6	few	.	TRBJ1-6	TGTGCCAGCAGCAACCCGATGGGGGTTTCACCCCTCCACTTT	CASSNPMGVSPLHF
16	TRBV12-3/TRBV12-4	few	.	TRBJ2-3	TGTGCCAGCAGCCGAGGGACCACCGCCCGCACAGATACGCAGTATTTT	CASSRGTTARTDTQYF
16	TRBV2	few	.	TRBJ1-6	TGTGCCAGCAGTGGGTCCTACTTCAAGCAGGGTTCACCCCTCCACTTT	CASSGSYFKQGSPLHF
12	TRBV25-1	.	.	TRBJ1-4	TGTGCCAGCAGTGAGACAGTAGAAAAACTGTTTTTT	CASSETVEKLFF